Below are 23 T cell receptor beta chains sequenced from a single sample in a study of T cells in Graves' hyperthyroidism and ophthalmopathy. The source material, RNA transcripts, was used to amplify TCR beta CDR3 regions. TCR CDR3 underwent first-round RT-PCR with the HTBI primer set. TCRdb reprocessed the multiplex PCR reads with MiXCR, giving one entry per CDR3 protein. The sample has around 190,000 distinct CDR3 sequences; 17% are singletons. The sequenced sample consisted of blood. The receptors shown here come from a woman in her forties or fifties with Graves' hyperthyroidism.

This clonotype has at least ten counts. This CDR3 reads CASSWGLASEQYF. Written as DNA, the CDR3 is TGTGCCAGCAGTTGGGGACTAGCGAGCGAGCAGTACTTC. V gene TRBV6-1 combines with J gene TRBJ2-7, with 10 bases aligning to TRBD2. Trimming took 5 bases from V and 6 from J; bases not matched to a gene: 4. The germline gives CDR1 MNHNS, CDR2 SASEGT. This CDR3 region has 13 residues.

This clonotype was seen at least ten times. The chain has TRBV28 and TRBJ2-1; D gene ambiguous. Germline V lookup: CDR1 MDHEN, CDR2 SYDVKM. Trimming shortened V by 0 bases and J by 5 bases, and 5 bases separated the two germline ends. The CDR3 contains 13 residues. For the CDR3, the DNA is TGTGCCAGCAGTTTATGGGGGAACAATGAGCAGTTCTTC. The encoded protein is CASSLWGNNEQFF.

For this clonotype: A clone one base away is much larger, so this may be a read error. The chain links TRBV5-1 to TRBJ2-3; TRBD2 matches at 9 bases. V lost 3 bases, J lost 2 bases, and 7 bases stayed unmatched. The V gene's germline CDR1 is SGHRS and CDR2 YFSETQ. The CDR3 loop spans 16 amino acids. The CDR3, as DNA: TGCGCCAGCAGCTGGGGACTAGCAGATCTCACAGATACGCAGTATTTT. The encoded protein is CASSWGLADLTDTQYF.

This chain links TRBV11-2 with TRBJ2-1; 9 nucleotides line up with TRBD2. This CDR3 contains 16 residues. CDR1 is SGHAT and CDR2 is FQNNGV in the germline V gene. The V segment lost 1 base and the J segment 7 bases; nucleotides outside the gene matches: 8. CDR3 loop: CASSLVAGVGWNEQFF. The CDR3 DNA is TGTGCCAGCAGCTTAGTAGCGGGAGTAGGGTGGAATGAGCAGTTCTTC.

This clonotype occurred a few times. Mismatch with germline at one junction end may stem from a read error. J is TRBJ2-2 and V is TRBV4-1; D remains ambiguous. This CDR3 is 13 amino acids long. The germline V gene encodes CDR1 MGHRA and CDR2 YSYEKL. The CDR3 coding sequence is TGCGCCAGCTGCCACCTCCAAACCGGGGAGCTGTTTTTT. Translation gives CASCHLQTGELFF.

This clonotype was observed at least ten times. The chain joins TRBV19 to TRBJ2-3; a possible D gene is TRBD1 (6 bases). CDR3 length: 13 residues. Germline V gene lookup returns CDR1 LNHDA and CDR2 SQIVND (reference sequence). V was pared by 6 bases and J by 4 bases, with 11 bases between. CDR3 in DNA: TGTGCCAGTAGCCCACAGGGAGCAGATACGCAGTATTTT. Translating gives CASSPQGADTQYF.

The chain links TRBV7-9 to TRBJ1-2; D unclear. CDR3 size: 15 residues. Germline V gene lookup returns CDR1 SEHNR and CDR2 FQNEAQ (reference sequence). Trimming left V 4 bases short and J 3 bases short, with 15 bases between. In DNA, the CDR3 is TGTGCCAGCAGCTCCCCAAGGGATCAGCACTATGGCTACACCTTC. It translates to CASSSPRDQHYGYTF.

This clonotype was recorded at least ten times. The chain is built from TRBV20-1 and TRBJ1-2; tentatively, D is TRBD1 (5 bases). The CDR3 covers 14 residues. V was pared by 6 bases and J by 1 base, with 15 bases between. Germline assignment: CDR1 DFQATT and CDR2 SNEGSKA (reference sequence). DNA for the CDR3: TGCAGTGCCAACCCCCAGGGATTTAACTATGGCTACACCTTC. Translated: CSANPQGFNYGYTF.

This clonotype was detected a few times. This chain links TRBV6-1 with TRBJ1-3; 10 positions match TRBD1. Unmatched junction bases numbered 7, after V lost 5 bases and J lost 3 bases. This CDR3 region has 16 residues. CDR1 is MNHNS, CDR2 SASEGT, per germline. The CDR3 DNA reads TGTGCCAGCAGTACCCGGGACAGGGGAAGTGGAAACACCATATATTTT. Encoded protein: CASSTRDRGSGNTIYF.

This clonotype was recorded at least ten times. This rearrangement joins TRBV6-1 to TRBJ2-1, with a weak D call TRBD2 (5 bases). Germline V gene lookup returns CDR1 MNHNS and CDR2 SASEGT. This CDR3 is 11 amino acids long. Trimming removed 8 bases from V and 9 bases from J, with 11 bases in between. CDR3 nucleotide sequence: TGTGCCAGCTCACTAGTGAGTGAGCAGTTCTTC. This translates into CASSLVSEQFF.

This clonotype was detected ten times or more. The chain has TRBV5-1 and TRBJ1-1; tentative D call: TRBD1 (5 bases). The V gene lost 5 bases and the J gene lost 2 bases, with 19 bases spanning the gap. The CDR3 runs 16 residues. Per germline, CDR1 SGHRS and CDR2 YFSETQ. The CDR3 loop is CASSGNPGGINTEAFF. In DNA, the CDR3 is TGCGCCAGCAGTGGGAATCCGGGGGGAATAAACACTGAAGCTTTCTTT.

This clonotype was found a few times. The chain combines TRBV14 with TRBJ2-1; 8 nucleotides line up with TRBD1. J lost 2 bases, V lost 4 bases, and 7 bases had no gene match. Per germline, CDR1 SGHDN and CDR2 FVKESK. This CDR3 comprises 16 residues. CDR3 sequence reads: CASSPNRDRPYNEQFF. CDR3 DNA sequence: TGTGCCAGCAGCCCGAACCGGGACAGGCCCTACAATGAGCAGTTCTTC.

This clonotype was picked up many times. The CDR3 here is CASSVQYRDRDNEQFF. The CDR3 nucleotides read TGTGCCAGCAGCGTCCAATACCGGGACAGGGACAATGAGCAGTTCTTC. The J gene is TRBJ2-1, the V gene TRBV7-9; 9 positions agree with TRBD1. Germline V lookup: CDR1 SEHNR, CDR2 FQNEAQ (reference sequence). There are 16 residues in the CDR3. V lost 5 bases, J lost 5 bases, and 10 bases stayed unmatched.

In this sample, this clonotype turned up many times. CDR3 region: CASSLDFYGYTF. In DNA, the CDR3 is TGTGCCAGCAGCTTAGATTTCTATGGCTACACCTTC. The chain couples TRBV11-3 to TRBJ1-2; unclear D gene. The CDR3 is 12 residues long. The ends were cut back, 0 bases at V and 4 bases at J, with 3 bases in the middle. Looked up from germline, CDR1 is SGHNT and CDR2 is YENEEA.

The chain couples TRBV14 to TRBJ1-4; 10 nucleotides match TRBD1. The CDR3 loop spans 16 amino acids. Germline CDR1 reads SGHDN; CDR2 reads FVKESK. J gave up 7 bases and V 3 bases, and 8 bases lay outside the gene matches. The CDR3 loop is CASSQLLGDRGEKLFF. The CDR3 DNA is TGTGCCAGCAGCCAGCTTCTGGGGGACAGGGGTGAAAAACTGTTTTTT.

V usage is TRBV4-1 and J usage is TRBJ1-3; possible D gene TRBD1, 6 bases. Germline CDR1 is MGHRA and CDR2 is YSYEKL. V was shortened by 1 base and J by 7 bases, with 20 bases between the two germline ends. This CDR3 spans 17 amino acids. The chain's CDR3 is CASSQVMVRGQGNTIYF. In DNA, the CDR3 is TGCGCCAGCAGCCAAGTGATGGTCCGGGGGCAAGGGAACACCATATATTTT.

The J gene is TRBJ2-7, the V gene TRBV9; D ambiguous. CDR1 is SGDLS, CDR2 YYNGEE, per germline. Trimming took 2 bases from V and 4 from J, leaving 10 bases between them. The CDR3 runs to 13 residues. DNA of the CDR3: TGTGCCAGCAGCGTCATACCAACTTACGAGCAGTACTTC. Translation: CASSVIPTYEQYF.

J is TRBJ2-6 and V is TRBV6-2 or TRBV6-3; the D is unclear. Per germline, CDR1 MNHEY and CDR2 SVGEGT. This CDR3 region has 20 residues. The V end was cut by 0 bases, the J end by 0 bases, with 18 bases between. In DNA form, the CDR3 reads TGTGCCAGCAGTTACTCGATCGGCTCTACTACCGTCTCTGGGGCCAACGTCCTGACTTTC. Translating it yields CASSYSIGSTTVSGANVLTF.

This clonotype occurred many times. The chain combines TRBV2 with TRBJ2-6, with 7 bases matching TRBD1. The V gene end was trimmed by 4 bases and the J gene end by 1 base; junction bases not matched to a gene: 4. The V gene's germline CDR1 is SNHLY and CDR2 FYNNEI. This CDR3 contains 16 residues. The CDR3 loop is CASSGDRPSGANVLTF. In DNA form, the CDR3 reads TGTGCCAGCAGTGGGGACAGACCTTCTGGGGCCAACGTCCTGACTTTC. Looking up the rest from reference TRBV2 and TRBJ2-6 gives the full variable domain: EPEVTQTPSHQVTQMGQEVILRCVPISNHLYFYWYRQILGQKVEFLVSFYNNEISEKSEIFDDQFSVERPDGSNFTLKIRSTKLEDSAMYFCASSGDRPSGANVLTFGAGSRLTVL.

The table lists this clonotype with a few counts. J is TRBJ1-3 and V is TRBV13, with 7 bases aligning to TRBD1. V lost 5 bases, J lost 2 bases, and 6 bases stayed unmatched. Germline V gives CDR1 PRHDT, CDR2 FYEKMQ (reference sequence). The CDR3 is 15 residues long. CDR3 amino acids: CASSPMTGPGNTIYF. For the CDR3, the DNA is TGTGCCAGCAGCCCGATGACAGGGCCTGGAAACACCATATATTTT.

Many counts were recorded for this clonotype. In DNA, the CDR3 is TGTGCCAGCAGCCAACTAGACCGCTCCTACAATGAGCAGTTCTTC. Translating it yields CASSQLDRSYNEQFF. This rearrangement joins TRBV14 to TRBJ2-1; unclear D gene. V was trimmed by 2 bases and J by 0 bases, leaving 8 bases between them. Germline CDR1 is SGHDN and CDR2 is FVKESK. The CDR3 extends over 15 amino acids.

This clonotype was detected many times. The chain links TRBV12-3 or TRBV12-4 to TRBJ2-7; a possible D gene is TRBD2 (5 bases). This CDR3 spans 15 amino acids. V shed 3 bases and J shed 1 base, with 13 bases lying between them. CDR3 DNA: TGTGCCAGCAGTTTTCGGGCGAGCGGATCCTACGAGCAGTACTTC. Protein sequence: CASSFRASGSYEQYF.

This clonotype was found many times. The chain joins TRBV10-2 to TRBJ2-7; D is unclear. The CDR3 length is 15 residues. The V and J ends lost 0 bases and 2 bases respectively, with 11 bases between them. Germline V gene sequence: CDR1 WSHSY, CDR2 SAAADI. CDR3 sequence reads: CASSESVAGAYEQYF. CDR3 coding DNA: TGCGCCAGCAGTGAGTCGGTCGCTGGGGCCTACGAGCAGTACTTC.